The rows below give T cell receptor beta chains drawn from one sample of a study of Tregs in tolerant kidney transplant recipients. Here immunoSEQ multiplex PCR was the method, and the copy in TCRdb shows in-frame clones only, minus some. The table shows some 80,000 clones, with roughly 98% occurring only once. The starting material was CD4+ T cells from blood, obtained before the transplant. The receptors here all came from a human donor who received a combined kidney and bone marrow transplant. Each CDR3 is given without its conserved first and last residue.

>TRBJ1-4|TRBV19
ASHGATNEKLF
>TRBJ1-5|TRBV7-9
ASSPGTGANQPQH
>TRBJ2-5|TRBV18
ASSPTDIGPLGETQY
>TRBJ1-2|TRBV5-4
ASSLGQDYGYT
>TRBJ2-7|TRBV5-4
ASSTGLAGLYEQY
>TRBJ2-3|TRBV10-3
AISESRSTDTQY
>TRBJ2-2|TRBV7-6
ASSSKGSGELF
>TRBJ2-1|TRBV2
ASSDPRTNEQF
>TRBJ1-2|TRBV4-3
ASSQKAGVRSYGYT
>TRBJ1-2|TRBV5-4
ASSLAAWTGTIYGYT
>TRBJ1-2|TRBV7-2
ASSLRGAPNYGYT
>TRBJ1-2|TRBV10-3
AISVNSANYGYT
>TRBJ2-7|TRBV6-5
ASSRPGTGLYEQY
>TRBJ2-2|TRBV11-2
ASRAGQGKAGELF
>TRBJ1-1|TRBV7-3
ASSPGQGEAF
>TRBJ2-2|TRBV19
ASSMDRATGELF
>TRBJ2-1|TRBV7-7
ASSTRQGPYNEQF
>TRBJ2-1|TRBV27
ASSLSSLSYNEQF
>TRBJ2-5|TRBV9
ASSASGLQETQY
>TRBJ2-7|TRBV19
ASSTQGNYEQY
>TRBJ2-7|TRBV28
ASSLLGQGIYEQY
>TRBJ2-3|TRBV7-9
ASSFRRGTGTTDTQY
>TRBJ2-3|TRBV2
ASSPDRGEGTQY
>TRBJ2-7|TRBV5-5
ASSPAGGIYEQY
>TRBJ2-1|TRBV4-2
ASSQDGGAYNEQF
>TRBJ2-5|TRBV9
ASSVGGLAGIETQY
>TRBJ1-1|TRBV7-8
ASSFGRGTYTEAF
>TRBJ2-6|TRBV5-4
ASSLATVPGANVLT
>TRBJ1-2|TRBV4-2
ASSQIYEEINYGYT
>TRBJ2-3|TRBV27
ASSLRMPRVTDTQY
>TRBJ1-4|TRBV5-1
ASSSQGPVEKLF
>TRBJ2-7|TRBV7-2
ASSLAVYRYEQY
>TRBJ1-1|TRBV11-2
ASSSGQGNTEAF
>TRBJ1-2|TRBV15
ATSRGTGAEKFGYT
>TRBJ2-7|TRBV7-9
ASRHEFPGSNEQY
>TRBJ2-3|TRBV14
ASSSSLSDTQY
>TRBJ2-7|TRBV30
AWSSGQLYEQY
>TRBJ2-7|TRBV2
ASSAGGRGLYEQY
>TRBJ2-5|TRBV4-2
ASSPRASGRAGETQY
>TRBJ2-3|TRBV19
ASSMTAGDADTQY
>TRBJ2-2|TRBV28
ASTTADSNTGELF
>TRBJ1-5|TRBV5-8
ASSPRTGNQPQH